This T cell receptor (beta chain) was profiled in a study of blood T cell repertoires in COVID-19. Study in general: Donors in the United States, Italy and Spain gave samples during acute or convalescent COVID-19. In each case, the material was cDNA or gDNA derived from T cells, B-cell-depleted T cells, or PBMCs.

Per germline, CDR1 KGHSH and CDR2 LQKENI. The V and J ends lost 5 bases and 5 bases, in that order; junction bases with no gene match: 6. This CDR3 region has 14 residues. The authors' processing: The authors estimated nucleated cell counts from reference gene primer amplification. Sequencing used immunoSEQ multiplex PCR; TCRdb keeps in-frame clones, though not all of them. V and J calls and clone size follow that table, whereas D and trimming were derived from the DNA. Here the sample spans 130,000 or so clones, around 80% being singletons. The sequence came from a human donor in a cohort sampled during active COVID-19. The V call is TRBV18, the J call TRBJ2-1, with 7 bases lining up with TRBD1. Source material: peripheral blood. The DNA of the CDR3 is TGTGCCAGCTCAAGGACAGGTGGGAACAATGAGCAGTTCTTC. Its protein is CASSRTGGNNEQFF.